The entry that follows covers one T cell receptor (beta chain) sequence. Its antigen is undetermined. This specimen belongs to a study of vaccination and CD4 T cells after COVID-19. Across the study: Stimulation used overlapping spike peptides from SARS-CoV-2, HCoV-NL63, HCoV-OC43 and HCoV-229E. Study-wide results and limits: Among those convalescent, a median 86.3% of reactive clones emerged solely post-vaccination.

Sequencing of DNA taken from cultured CD4+ T cells relied on the Oncomine TCR Beta short-read assay. TCRdb re-derived calls from the PCR reads in MiXCR, one entry per CDR3 protein. The repertoire holds about 21,000 distinct CDR3 sequences, with roughly 34% as singletons. The CDR3 is 15 residues long. With 2 bases removed from V and 2 bases from J, the gap between germline ends came to 12 bases. CDR1 SGHTA and CDR2 FQGTGA come from the germline V gene. As for treatment: roughly 10-day PBMC culture with coronavirus spike peptide pools or control peptides (ViraFEST assay). Peptide pool stimulation in ViraFEST expanded antigen-specific T cells, whose TCRs were then sequenced.

This clonotype originated in a human donor who had recovered from COVID-19. V usage is TRBV7-3 and J usage is TRBJ1-2; weak D call: TRBD1 (6 bases). Sequences were derived from CD4+ T cells from blood, cultured in vitro, sampled before SARS-CoV-2 vaccination. The CDR3 reads CASSLGPGENYGYTF. The CDR3 DNA sequence: TGTGCCAGCAGCTTAGGTCCAGGGGAGAACTATGGCTACACCTTC. Full variable domain (outside the CDR3, taken from reference TRBV7-3 and TRBJ1-2): GAGVSQTPSNKVTEKGKYVELRCDPISGHTALYWYRQSLGQGPEFLIYFQGTGAADDSGLPNDRFFAVRPEGSVSTLKIQRTERGDSAVYLCASSLGPGENYGYTFGSGTRLTVV.